This TCR beta chain was documented in a study of cytomegalovirus exposure and HLA in healthy donors. Regarding the study as a whole: According to reports, the classifier identified cytomegalovirus status with high specificity and sensitivity.

Sequencing used immunoSEQ multiplex PCR; TCRdb keeps in-frame clones, though not all of them. The table shows some 180,000 clones, with 86% occurring only once. On this clone itself: What it binds is unknown.

Sequencing used PBMCs. The clonotype comes from a man younger than 45 in good health and CMV-seropositive.

For the CDR3, the DNA is TGTGCCAGCAGCCGACTAGCGGGGGTGTCAGATACGCAGTATTTT. Translating it yields CASSRLAGVSDTQYF. This chain joins TRBV7-2 and TRBJ2-3, with 12 nucleotides matching TRBD2. CDR3 length: 15 residues. Germline values: CDR1 SGHTA, CDR2 FQGNSA. The V gene end was trimmed by 5 bases and the J gene end by 4 bases; junction bases not matched to a gene: 4. Full variable domain (outside the CDR3, taken from reference TRBV7-2 and TRBJ2-3): GAGVSQSPSNKVTEKGKDVELRCDPISGHTALYWYRQSLGQGLEFLIYFQGNSAPDKSGLPSDRFSAERTGGSVSTLTIQRTQQEDSAVYLCASSRLAGVSDTQYFGPGTRLTVL.